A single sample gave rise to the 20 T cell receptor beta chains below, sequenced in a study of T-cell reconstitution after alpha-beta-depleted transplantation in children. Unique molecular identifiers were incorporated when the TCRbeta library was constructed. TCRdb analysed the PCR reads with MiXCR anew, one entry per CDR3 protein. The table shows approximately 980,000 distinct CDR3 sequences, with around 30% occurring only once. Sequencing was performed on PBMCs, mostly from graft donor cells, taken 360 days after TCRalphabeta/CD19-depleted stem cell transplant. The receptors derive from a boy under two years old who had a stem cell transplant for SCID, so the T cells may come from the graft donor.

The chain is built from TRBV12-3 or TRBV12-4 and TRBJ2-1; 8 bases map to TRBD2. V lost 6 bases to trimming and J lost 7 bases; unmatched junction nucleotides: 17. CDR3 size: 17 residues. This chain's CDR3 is CASRSISGGATFNEQFF. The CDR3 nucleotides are TGTGCCAGCAGATCCATCAGCGGGGGCGCTACGTTTAATGAGCAGTTCTTC.

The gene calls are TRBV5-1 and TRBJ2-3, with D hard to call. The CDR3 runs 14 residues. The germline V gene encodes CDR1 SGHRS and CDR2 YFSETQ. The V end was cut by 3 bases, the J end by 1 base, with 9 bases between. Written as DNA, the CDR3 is TGCGCCAGCAGCTGGCAGGAACGCACAGATACGCAGTATTTT. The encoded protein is CASSWQERTDTQYF.

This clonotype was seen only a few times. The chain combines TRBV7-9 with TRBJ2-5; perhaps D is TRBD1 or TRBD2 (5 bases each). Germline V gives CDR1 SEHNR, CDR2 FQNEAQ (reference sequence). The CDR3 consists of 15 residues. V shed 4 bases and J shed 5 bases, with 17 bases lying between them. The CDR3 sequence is CASSSFRLGEETQYF. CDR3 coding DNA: TGTGCCAGCAGCTCCTTCAGGTTGGGGGAGGAGACCCAGTACTTC.

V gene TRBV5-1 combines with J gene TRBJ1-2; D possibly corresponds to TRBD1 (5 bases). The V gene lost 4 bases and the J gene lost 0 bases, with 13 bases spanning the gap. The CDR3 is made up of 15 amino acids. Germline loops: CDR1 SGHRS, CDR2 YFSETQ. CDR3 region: CASSPQALANYGYTF. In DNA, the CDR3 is TGCGCCAGCAGCCCACAGGCCCTCGCTAACTATGGCTACACCTTC.

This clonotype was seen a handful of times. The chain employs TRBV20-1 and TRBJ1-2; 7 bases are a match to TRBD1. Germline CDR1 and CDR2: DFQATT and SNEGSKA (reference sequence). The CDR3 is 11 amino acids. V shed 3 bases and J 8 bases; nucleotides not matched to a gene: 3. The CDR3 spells CSASPQGGYTF. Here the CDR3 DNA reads TGCAGTGCTAGCCCACAGGGGGGCTACACCTTC.

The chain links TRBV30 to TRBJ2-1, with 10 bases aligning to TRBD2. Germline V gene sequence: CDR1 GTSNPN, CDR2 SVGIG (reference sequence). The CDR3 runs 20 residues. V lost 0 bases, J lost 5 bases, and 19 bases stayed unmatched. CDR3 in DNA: TGTGCCTGGAGTGTATTTGTCGGGCTAGCGGGGGCTCGTATTAACAATGAGCAGTTCTTC. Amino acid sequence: CAWSVFVGLAGARINNEQFF.

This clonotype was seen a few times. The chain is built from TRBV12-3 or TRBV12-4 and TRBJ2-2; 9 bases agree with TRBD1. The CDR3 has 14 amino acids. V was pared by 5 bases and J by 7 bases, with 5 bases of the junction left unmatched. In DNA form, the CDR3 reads TGTGCCAGCAGTATAAGACAGGGGGACGGGGAGCTGTTTTTT. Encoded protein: CASSIRQGDGELFF.

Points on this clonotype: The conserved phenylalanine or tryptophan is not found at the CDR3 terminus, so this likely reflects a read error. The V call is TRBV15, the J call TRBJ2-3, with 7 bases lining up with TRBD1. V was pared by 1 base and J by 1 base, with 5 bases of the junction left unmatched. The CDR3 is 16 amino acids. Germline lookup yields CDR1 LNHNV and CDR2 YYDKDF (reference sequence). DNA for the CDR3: TGTGCCACCAGCAGAGCCCTAACAGGGGGCACAGATACGCAGTATCTG. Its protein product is CATSRALTGGTDTQYL.

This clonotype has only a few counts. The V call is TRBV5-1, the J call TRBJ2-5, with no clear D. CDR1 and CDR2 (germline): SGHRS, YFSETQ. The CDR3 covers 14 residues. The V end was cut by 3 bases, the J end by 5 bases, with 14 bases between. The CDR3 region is CASSSLPQRETQYF. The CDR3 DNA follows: TGCGCCAGCAGCTCTTTACCCCAAAGGGAGACCCAGTACTTC.

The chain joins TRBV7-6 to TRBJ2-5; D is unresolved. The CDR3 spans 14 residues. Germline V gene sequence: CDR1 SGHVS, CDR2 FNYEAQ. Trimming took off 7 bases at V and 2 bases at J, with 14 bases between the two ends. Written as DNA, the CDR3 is TGTGCCAGCATCCCTCTACCGGAGCAAGAGACCCAGTACTTC. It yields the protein CASIPLPEQETQYF.

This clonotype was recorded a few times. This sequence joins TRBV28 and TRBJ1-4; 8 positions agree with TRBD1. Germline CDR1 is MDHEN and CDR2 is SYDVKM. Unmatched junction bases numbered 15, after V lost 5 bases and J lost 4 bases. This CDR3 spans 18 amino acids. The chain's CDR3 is CASSRPGGGWDRNEKLFF. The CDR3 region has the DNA TGTGCCAGCAGTAGGCCAGGGGGCGGGTGGGACCGTAATGAAAAACTGTTTTTT. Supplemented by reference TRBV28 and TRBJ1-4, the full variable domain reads DVKVTQSSRYLVKRTGEKVFLECVQDMDHENMFWYRQDPGLGLRLIYFSYDVKMKEKGDIPEGYSVSREKKERFSLILESASTNQTSMYLCASSRPGGGWDRNEKLFFGSGTQLSVL.

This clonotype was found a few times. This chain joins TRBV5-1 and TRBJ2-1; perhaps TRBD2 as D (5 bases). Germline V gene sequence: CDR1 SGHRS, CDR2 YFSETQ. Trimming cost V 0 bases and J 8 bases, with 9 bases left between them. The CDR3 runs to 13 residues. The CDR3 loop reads CASSLAGFDEQFF. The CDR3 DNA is TGCGCCAGCAGCTTGGCGGGGTTCGATGAGCAGTTCTTC.

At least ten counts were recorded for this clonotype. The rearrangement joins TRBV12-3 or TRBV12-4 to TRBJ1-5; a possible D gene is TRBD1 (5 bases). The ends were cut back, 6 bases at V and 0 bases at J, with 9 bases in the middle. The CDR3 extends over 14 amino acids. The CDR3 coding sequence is TGTGCCAGCAGCCTCAGGGATAGCAATCAGCCCCAGCATTTT. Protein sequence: CASSLRDSNQPQHF.

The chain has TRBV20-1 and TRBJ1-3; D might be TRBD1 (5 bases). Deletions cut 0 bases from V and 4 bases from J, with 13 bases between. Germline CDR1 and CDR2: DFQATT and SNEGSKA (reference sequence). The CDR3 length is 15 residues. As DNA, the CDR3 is TGCAGTGCTAGAGATGATGCAGGGCTCGGAAACACCATATATTTT. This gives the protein CSARDDAGLGNTIYF.

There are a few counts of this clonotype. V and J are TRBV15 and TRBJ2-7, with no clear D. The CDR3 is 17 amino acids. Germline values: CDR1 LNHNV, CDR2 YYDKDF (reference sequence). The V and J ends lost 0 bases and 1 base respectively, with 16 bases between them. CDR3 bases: TGTGCCACCAGCAGAGATCTCGTGACTTTTCTGTCCTACGAGCAGTACTTC. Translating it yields CATSRDLVTFLSYEQYF. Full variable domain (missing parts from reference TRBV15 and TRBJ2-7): DAMVIQNPRYQVTQFGKPVTLSCSQTLNHNVMYWYQQKSSQAPKLLFHYYDKDFNNEADTPDNFQSRRPNTSFCFLDIRSPGLGDTAMYLCATSRDLVTFLSYEQYFGPGTRLTVT.

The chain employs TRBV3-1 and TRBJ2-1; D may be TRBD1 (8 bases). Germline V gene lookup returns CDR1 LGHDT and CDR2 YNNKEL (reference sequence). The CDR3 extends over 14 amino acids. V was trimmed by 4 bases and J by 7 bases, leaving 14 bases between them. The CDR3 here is CASSRGQGGNEQFF. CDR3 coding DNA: TGTGCCAGCAGCCGAGGACAGGGAGGGAATGAGCAGTTCTTC.

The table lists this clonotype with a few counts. The CDR3 region has the DNA TGCGCCAGCAGCTTGGGGGGACACTTCTACAATGAGCAGTTCTTC. Translating it yields CASSLGGHFYNEQFF. The chain links TRBV5-1 to TRBJ2-1; D perhaps matches TRBD1 (6 bases). This CDR3 spans 15 amino acids. The V end lost 0 bases, the J end lost 3 bases, and 10 bases lay between the germline ends. Germline V gene lookup returns CDR1 SGHRS and CDR2 YFSETQ.

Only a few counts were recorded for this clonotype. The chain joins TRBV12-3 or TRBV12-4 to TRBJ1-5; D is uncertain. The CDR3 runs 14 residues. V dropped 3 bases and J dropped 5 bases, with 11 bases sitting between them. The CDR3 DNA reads TGTGCCAGCAGTTTCGGGGAGGCGGATCAGCCCCAGCATTTT. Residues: CASSFGEADQPQHF.

The CDR3 bases are TGCGCCAGCAGCTTGGCCGGGACAGGGGGGTCCTCTGAAGCTTTCTTT. Translated, it gives CASSLAGTGGSSEAFF. The genes are TRBV5-1 and TRBJ1-1; 11 bases match TRBD1. The V gene's germline CDR1 is SGHRS and CDR2 YFSETQ. Trimming removed 0 bases from V and 6 bases from J; junction bases left unmatched: 7. This CDR3 is 16 amino acids long.

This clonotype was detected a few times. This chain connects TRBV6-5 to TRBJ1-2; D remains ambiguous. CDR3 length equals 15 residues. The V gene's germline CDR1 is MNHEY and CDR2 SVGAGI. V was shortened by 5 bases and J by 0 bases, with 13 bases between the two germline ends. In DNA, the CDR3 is TGTGCCAGCAGTCCTGCCCGGGAAACTAACTATGGCTACACCTTC. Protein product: CASSPARETNYGYTF.